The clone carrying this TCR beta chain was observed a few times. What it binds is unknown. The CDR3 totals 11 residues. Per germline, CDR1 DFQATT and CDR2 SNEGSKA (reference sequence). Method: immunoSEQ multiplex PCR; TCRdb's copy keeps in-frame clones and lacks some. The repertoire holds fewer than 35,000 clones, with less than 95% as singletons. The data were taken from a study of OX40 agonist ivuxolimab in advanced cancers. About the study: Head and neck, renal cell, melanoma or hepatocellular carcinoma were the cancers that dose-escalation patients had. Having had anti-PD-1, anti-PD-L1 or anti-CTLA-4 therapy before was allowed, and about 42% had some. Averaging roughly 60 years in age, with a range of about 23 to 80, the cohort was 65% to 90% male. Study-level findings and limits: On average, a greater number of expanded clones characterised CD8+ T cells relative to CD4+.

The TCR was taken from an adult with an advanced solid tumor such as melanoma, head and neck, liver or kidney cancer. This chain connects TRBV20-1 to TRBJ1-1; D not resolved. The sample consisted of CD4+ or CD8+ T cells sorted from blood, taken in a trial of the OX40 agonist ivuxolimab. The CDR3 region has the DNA TGCAGCACCGGGTGGGGCACTGAAGCTTTCTTT. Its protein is CSTGWGTEAFF.